This is a list of T cell receptor beta chains from one sample in a study of blood T cell repertoires in COVID-19. Sequencing was performed with immunoSEQ multiplex PCR; in TCRdb, only in-frame clones are kept and a portion is missing. The sample carries over 250,000 clones, more than 70% recorded once. The material sequenced was PBMCs or T cells enriched from blood (not recorded which). These receptors came from an older woman in a cohort exposed to, infected with or recovered from COVID-19 (not recorded which). CDR3s include the opening cysteine and the closing phenylalanine or tryptophan. Each record gives: CDR3 protein, CDR3 length, V gene.

CDR3aa: CASSEALSGSSYEQYF; len: 16; v_gene: TRBV6-1
CDR3aa: CASSRTGRSGNTIYF; len: 15; v_gene: TRBV6-5
CDR3aa: CASSLVGRNSYNEQFF; len: 16; v_gene: TRBV5-8
CDR3aa: CAIGSGQGGTYEQYF; len: 15; v_gene: TRBV10-3
CDR3aa: CASSPAGLGDSSYNEQFF; len: 18; v_gene: TRBV4-3
CDR3aa: CASSPDRSGANVLTF; len: 15; v_gene: TRBV7-9
CDR3aa: CASSLTSYEQYF; len: 12; v_gene: TRBV7-2
CDR3aa: CASSRTGGDTEAFF; len: 14; v_gene: TRBV18
CDR3aa: CASTGQGTLGKLFF; len: 14; v_gene: TRBV28
CDR3aa: CASSLVSSYNSPLHF; len: 15; v_gene: TRBV27
CDR3aa: CASSFRASSRTDTQYF; len: 16; v_gene: TRBV7-2
CDR3aa: CASSEGSGTFNYGYTF; len: 16; v_gene: TRBV6-1
CDR3aa: CASSSSGRAYNEQFF; len: 15; v_gene: TRBV11-3
CDR3aa: CASSLQGGEYEQYF; len: 14; v_gene: TRBV18
CDR3aa: CATVGGASGGNEQYF; len: 15; v_gene: TRBV28
CDR3aa: CASSLEERQGVYEQYF; len: 16; v_gene: TRBV5-6
CDR3aa: CASNLRQGITYEQYF; len: 15; v_gene: TRBV7-3
CDR3aa: CASGRGSEQYF; len: 11; v_gene: TRBV12-3/TRBV12-4
CDR3aa: CASSPRQGKLAFF; len: 13; v_gene: TRBV5-4
CDR3aa: CASSPKGQGGSGNTIYF; len: 17; v_gene: TRBV9
CDR3aa: CASSGQQGRYEKLFF; len: 15; v_gene: TRBV2
CDR3aa: CASSGRRGDEKLFF; len: 14; v_gene: TRBV2